This TCR beta chain was observed in a study of CXCR3-negative and CXCR3-positive naive CD8 T cells. Across the whole study: There were 140 million or so TRB reads altogether, and each library had about 1.5 +/- 0.3 million of them.

The TRB cDNA libraries were prepared by 5' RACE with UMI labels. TCRdb reprocessed the 5' RACE reads, with one entry per CDR3 protein and no DNA. Recorded for this sample: more than 80,000 distinct CDR3 sequences. This CDR3 comprises 15 residues. The germline V gene encodes CDR1 MNHNY and CDR2 SVGAGI (reference sequence). Every individual CD8+ T cell subset underwent sorting in triplicate at around 300,000 cells apiece. Cells that were CD45RO-CCR7+CD27+CD95- constituted naive CD8+ T cells. In regard to this clonotype: Its antigen is currently unknown.

Findings of the study overall: More hydrophobic TRB CDR3s occurred in CXCR3-positive than in CXCR3-negative naive cells. Unlike memory cells, which differed, naive CXCR3-negative and CXCR3-positive cells had similar TRBV-TRBJ usage.

This sequence joins TRBV6-6 and TRBJ2-7; TCRdb outputs TRBD2, but without DNA this stays unchecked. This TCR derives from a human donor in good health. Some clones in this sample may be carry-over from other donors' samples. The sequencing sample was made of naive CXCR3+ CD8+ T cells from blood. Noted subset: CD45RO-CCR7+CD27+CD95- naive CD8+ T cells expressing CXCR3 (TNR3+). This chain's CDR3 is CASRTGTSGYEGQYF.